A selection of T cell receptor beta chains follows, all from one sample in a study of blood T cell repertoires in COVID-19. Assay: immunoSEQ multiplex PCR; the TCRdb copy retains only in-frame clones and omits some. There are around 160,000 clones in the sample; over 75% occur only once, and over 10% lies in the top ten. Sequencing was carried out using peripheral blood. All receptors derive from a man aged 55 to 70 with active or convalescent COVID-19. Both conserved end residues are part of each CDR3. A D gene is named only where the DNA matches it firmly. Clone sizes are given selectively: once, few, many, or a class where the clone is expanded.

TRBV10-3	NA	NA	TRBJ2-1	CAISEPSGSNNEQFF	TGTGCCATCAGTGAACCGAGCGGCAGTAACAATGAGCAGTTCTTC
TRBV28	few	NA	TRBJ2-1	CASSRPLTGIEQFF	TGTGCCAGCAGTCGCCCCCTCACAGGGATTGAGCAGTTCTTC
TRBV6-2/TRBV6-3	NA	TRBD1	TRBJ2-1	CASSYEAGQGISYNEQFF	TGTGCCAGCAGTTATGAGGCGGGACAGGGGATTTCCTACAATGAGCAGTTCTTC
TRBV7-6	NA	TRBD1	TRBJ2-2	CASSLGTGRAGELFF	TGTGCCAGCAGCTTGGGGACAGGGCGCGCCGGGGAGCTGTTTTTT
TRBV7-6	NA	NA	TRBJ1-2	CASSLEAGAVYGYTF	TGTGCCAGCAGCTTAGAAGCAGGGGCGGTCTATGGCTACACCTTC
TRBV7-2	NA	TRBD2	TRBJ2-1	CASSLVAGEPNEQFF	TGTGCCAGCAGCTTAGTAGCGGGAGAACCCAATGAGCAGTTCTTC
TRBV12-3/TRBV12-4	NA	TRBD1	TRBJ1-2	CASTDRALYRYTF	TGTGCCAGCACTGACAGGGCCTTGTACCGCTACACCTTC
TRBV9	once	NA	TRBJ2-1	CASSSRLVVNEQFF	TGTGCCAGCAGCTCACGACTAGTCGTCAATGAGCAGTTCTTC
TRBV28	NA	NA	TRBJ1-2	CASSFPSRYGYTF	TGTGCCAGCAGTTTCCCCTCCCGCTATGGCTACACCTTC
TRBV9	NA	TRBD2	TRBJ2-1	CASSPSGRASYNEQFF	TGTGCCAGCAGCCCAAGCGGGAGGGCCTCCTACAATGAGCAGTTCTTC
TRBV27	NA	NA	TRBJ1-5	CASSLTSGRNQPQHF	TGTGCCAGCAGTTTGACAAGCGGGAGAAATCAGCCCCAGCATTTT
TRBV2	many	TRBD1	TRBJ1-4	CASRDRVGVEKLFF	TGTGCCAGCAGAGACAGGGTTGGAGTTGAAAAACTGTTTTTT
TRBV11-3	NA	NA	TRBJ2-1	CASSLDSYNEQFF	TGTGCCAGCAGCCTTGACAGTTACAATGAGCAGTTCTTC
TRBV6-5	NA	NA	TRBJ2-3	CASTYNRANTDTQYF	TGTGCCAGCACCTATAACAGGGCGAACACAGATACGCAGTATTTT
TRBV11-3	NA	TRBD1	TRBJ2-1	CASSSSGGNEQFF	TGTGCCAGCAGCTCATCAGGGGGTAATGAGCAGTTCTTC
TRBV19	NA	TRBD2	TRBJ2-1	CASQIRREGNEQFF	TGTGCCAGCCAGATACGACGGGAGGGAAATGAGCAGTTCTTC
TRBV11-2	NA	TRBD2	TRBJ2-3	CASSSGTSGRRGTQYF	TGTGCCAGCAGCTCCGGGACTAGCGGGAGAAGGGGGACGCAGTATTTT
TRBV19	few	TRBD2	TRBJ2-1	CASSPSLAGGLGEQFF	TGTGCCAGTAGTCCCTCTTTGGCGGGAGGTCTTGGTGAGCAGTTCTTC
TRBV4-3	NA	TRBD1	TRBJ2-2	CASSPSTGGNTGELFF	TGCGCCAGCAGTCCCTCCACAGGGGGGAACACCGGGGAGCTGTTTTTT
TRBV25-1	NA	TRBD2	TRBJ2-1	CASSISGGSYNEQFF	TGTGCCAGCAGTATCAGCGGGGGTTCCTACAATGAGCAGTTCTTC
TRBV7-6	NA	TRBD2	TRBJ2-7	CASSLDLAGGPLEQYF	TGTGCCAGCAGCTTAGATTTAGCGGGAGGGCCGCTCGAGCAGTACTTC
TRBV29-1	NA	NA	TRBJ1-4	CSAREDSSGEKLFF	TGCAGCGCCCGAGAGGATAGCAGTGGAGAAAAACTGTTTTTT